These T cell receptor beta chains were read from a single sample in a study of T cell changes during pregnancy in multiple sclerosis. TCRdb's table, derived via immunoSEQ multiplex PCR, lists solely in-frame clones and lacks some. The sample shows under 65,000 clones, around 90% of them seen only once. Material: CD4+ T cells from peripheral blood mononuclear cells, obtained in the third trimester of pregnancy. These receptors were collected from a female donor with multiple sclerosis, enrolled in a pregnancy study. The CDR3 runs from the conserved cysteine through the conserved F or W. A D gene is named only where the DNA matches it firmly. Clone size is shown for a subset of rows, as once, few, many or a class of expanded clone.

>TRBV9|TRBJ2-2|NA|NA
CASSVARVTGELFF
TGTGCCAGCAGCGTAGCTCGAGTCACCGGGGAGCTGTTTTTT
>TRBV16|TRBJ2-2|NA|once
CASSQRGANTGELFF
TGTGCCAGCAGCCAGCGGGGCGCGAACACCGGGGAGCTGTTTTTT
>TRBV5-5|TRBJ2-3|TRBD1|NA
CASSETGVEDTQYF
TGTGCCAGCAGCGAGACAGGGGTTGAAGATACGCAGTATTTT
>TRBV7-3|TRBJ2-6|NA|few
CASSLGLRRGANVLTF
TGTGCCAGCAGCTTAGGTCTGAGGAGGGGGGCCAACGTCCTGACTTTC
>TRBV15|TRBJ1-5|NA|NA
CATSRDAGVNQPQHF
TGTGCCACCAGCAGAGATGCGGGGGTGAATCAGCCCCAGCATTTT
>TRBV6-1|TRBJ2-7|NA|NA
CASSDLSGNEQYF
TGTGCCAGCAGTGATCTTTCAGGGAACGAGCAGTACTTC
>TRBV9|TRBJ1-2|NA|NA
CASSVDGVGYTF
TGTGCCAGCAGCGTAGACGGGGTCGGCTACACCTTC
>TRBV15|TRBJ2-5|NA|NA
CATSRDPSGQETQYF
TGTGCCACCAGCAGAGATCCCAGCGGCCAAGAGACCCAGTACTTC
>TRBV11-2|TRBJ2-3|NA|NA
CASSLGGGLDTQYF
TGTGCCAGCAGCTTAGGCGGGGGCCTCGATACGCAGTATTTT
>TRBV19|TRBJ2-3|NA|NA
CAAKALASPITDTQYF
TGTGCAGCAAAGGCCCTAGCTAGCCCTATCACAGATACGCAGTATTTT
>TRBV2|TRBJ2-7|NA|NA
CASSDIFYPYEQYF
TGTGCCAGCAGTGATATTTTCTACCCCTACGAGCAGTACTTC
>TRBV11-2|TRBJ2-1|TRBD2|NA
CASSLRGLAGANEQFF
TGTGCCAGCAGCTTAAGAGGGCTAGCGGGGGCCAATGAGCAGTTCTTC
>TRBV19|TRBJ1-2|NA|few
CASTLQRTANYGYTF
TGTGCCAGCACTCTGCAACGGACAGCCAACTATGGCTACACCTTC
>TRBV10-3|TRBJ2-7|TRBD1|few
CAIRDRRSYEQYF
TGTGCCATAAGGGACAGGCGCTCCTACGAGCAGTACTTC
>TRBV5-1|TRBJ1-4|NA|NA
CASQRGAPNTNEKLFF
TGCGCCAGTCAGCGGGGCGCCCCGAACACTAATGAAAAACTGTTTTTT
>TRBV6-5|TRBJ1-5|NA|NA
CASSEQGGNQPQHF
TGTGCCAGCAGCGAACAGGGTGGGAATCAGCCCCAGCATTTT
>TRBV5-8|TRBJ1-2|NA|NA
CASSLDEQGVLLGGYTF
TGTGCCAGCAGCTTGGACGAACAGGGAGTTCTTTTGGGTGGCTACACCTTC
>TRBV5-1|TRBJ2-5|NA|once
CASSRGLMGETQYF
TGCGCCAGCAGCCGGGGACTTATGGGGGAGACCCAGTACTTC
>TRBV21-1|TRBJ1-2|NA|NA
CASSLKPGEDYGYTF
TGTGCCAGCAGCCTTAAACCGGGGGAGGACTATGGCTACACCTTC
>TRBV7-3|TRBJ2-1|TRBD1|NA
CASSLTGGYYNEQFF
TGTGCCAGCAGCTTGACAGGGGGGTACTACAATGAGCAGTTCTTC
>TRBV15|TRBJ1-1|NA|once
CATSRALPGMTEAFF
TGTGCCACCAGCAGAGCCCTCCCGGGGATGACTGAAGCTTTCTTT
>TRBV11-2|TRBJ2-7|TRBD1|NA
CASSSLEAGGLREQYF
TGTGCCAGCAGCTCCCTGGAGGCAGGGGGCTTAAGGGAGCAGTACTTC
>TRBV18|TRBJ2-7|TRBD2|NA
CASSPLSFQRGIFNEQYF
TGTGCCAGCTCACCATTGTCCTTTCAGCGGGGGATATTCAACGAGCAGTACTTC
>TRBV9|TRBJ2-2|NA|NA
CASSVDRWNTGELFF
TGTGCCAGCAGCGTGGACAGATGGAACACCGGGGAGCTGTTTTTT
>TRBV5-1|TRBJ2-7|TRBD2|NA
CASSLNLAGAPGEQYF
TGCGCCAGCAGCTTGAATCTAGCGGGGGCCCCGGGCGAGCAGTACTTC
>TRBV4-1|TRBJ2-3|TRBD2|NA
CASSRGGARTDTQYF
TGCGCCAGCAGTCGGGGGGGGGCACGCACAGATACGCAGTATTTT
>TRBV5-6|TRBJ2-5|TRBD2|few
CASSLRGGPQEETQYF
TGTGCCAGCAGCCTACGCGGGGGGCCGCAGGAAGAGACCCAGTACTTC
>TRBV6-5|TRBJ1-3|NA|NA
CASSSTGRSGNTIYF
TGTGCCAGCAGTTCGACAGGCCGCTCTGGAAACACCATATATTTT
>TRBV28|TRBJ2-1|NA|NA
CASSLSPGDEQFF
TGTGCCAGCAGTTTATCGCCGGGGGATGAGCAGTTCTTC
>TRBV19|TRBJ2-7|NA|NA
CASSRRDSSHEQYF
TGTGCCAGTAGTCGACGGGACTCATCACACGAGCAGTACTTC
>TRBV5-1|TRBJ2-1|TRBD2|NA
CASSRGLAGGSSYNEQFF
TGCGCCAGCAGCCGGGGACTAGCGGGGGGCAGCTCCTACAATGAGCAGTTCTTC
>TRBV9|TRBJ1-2|TRBD1|NA
CASSVGVGQGTYGYTF
TGTGCCAGCAGCGTAGGGGTGGGACAGGGTACCTATGGCTACACCTTC
>TRBV6-5|TRBJ1-2|TRBD1|NA
CASRDRDGYTF
TGTGCCAGCCGGGACAGGGACGGCTACACCTTC
>TRBV6-1|TRBJ2-5|TRBD2|once
CASSFSGGARETQYF
TGTGCCAGCAGTTTTAGCGGGGGGGCGCGGGAGACCCAGTACTTC
>TRBV5-4|TRBJ2-5|NA|NA
CASSLQSSRTGIETQYF
TGTGCCAGCAGCTTGCAATCTTCGAGGACGGGGATAGAGACCCAGTACTTC
>TRBV27|TRBJ2-6|NA|NA
CASSLLEGLGSGANVLTF
TGTGCCAGCAGTTTATTGGAGGGGTTAGGTTCTGGGGCCAACGTCCTGACTTTC
>TRBV6-5|TRBJ2-1|NA|NA
CASSYLNEQFF
TGTGCCAGCAGTTACCTCAATGAGCAGTTCTTC
>TRBV20-1|TRBJ1-1|NA|NA
CSVQGLTEAFF
TGCTCAGTGCAGGGGTTAACTGAAGCTTTCTTT
>TRBV6-1|TRBJ1-1|NA|NA
CASSRRENTEAFF
TGTGCCAGCAGCCGCCGGGAGAACACTGAAGCTTTCTTT
>TRBV12-2|TRBJ1-1|NA|NA
CASRLDTEAFF
TGTGCAAGTCGCCTCGACACTGAAGCTTTCTTT
>TRBV10-3|TRBJ2-7|NA|NA
CAISDSGGRYGEQYF
TGTGCCATCAGTGATTCCGGGGGGCGGTATGGCGAGCAGTACTTC
>TRBV2|TRBJ2-1|TRBD2|once
CASSETSGGAGPSTVEQFF
TGTGCCAGCAGTGAGACTAGCGGGGGGGCGGGGCCCTCTACGGTTGAGCAGTTCTTC
>TRBV2|TRBJ1-2|NA|NA
CASSVTRDGPSGYGYTF
TGTGCCAGCAGTGTCACAAGGGATGGACCAAGCGGCTATGGCTACACCTTC
>TRBV19|TRBJ1-5|NA|NA
CASSTQGPGNQPQHF
TGTGCCAGTAGCACCCAGGGCCCAGGCAATCAGCCCCAGCATTTT
>TRBV7-9|TRBJ2-7|TRBD1|NA
CASSTPGTGLREQYF
TGTGCCAGCAGCACTCCCGGGACAGGGCTCCGCGAGCAGTACTTC
>TRBV6-1|TRBJ1-2|NA|NA
CASSDREGGYTF
TGTGCCAGCAGTGACCGGGAAGGTGGCTACACCTTC
>TRBV21-1|TRBJ1-2|NA|once
CASSTTGRANYGYTF
TGTGCCAGCAGCACAACAGGGAGAGCTAACTATGGCTACACCTTC
>TRBV7-6|TRBJ2-7|TRBD2|NA
CASSFGLAGGSVYEQYF
TGTGCCAGCAGCTTTGGGCTAGCGGGGGGCAGCGTTTACGAGCAGTACTTC
>TRBV7-8|TRBJ2-1|NA|once
CASSRDNEQFF
TGTGCCAGCAGTCGCGACAATGAGCAGTTCTTC
>TRBV7-6|TRBJ1-3|TRBD1|NA
CASSLFIGGQGGGNTIYF
TGTGCCAGCAGCTTATTCATCGGGGGACAGGGTGGGGGAAACACCATATATTTT
>TRBV18|TRBJ2-1|TRBD2|NA
CASSPAGLAGGQEQFF
TGTGCCAGCTCACCCGCTGGACTAGCGGGGGGGCAAGAGCAGTTCTTC